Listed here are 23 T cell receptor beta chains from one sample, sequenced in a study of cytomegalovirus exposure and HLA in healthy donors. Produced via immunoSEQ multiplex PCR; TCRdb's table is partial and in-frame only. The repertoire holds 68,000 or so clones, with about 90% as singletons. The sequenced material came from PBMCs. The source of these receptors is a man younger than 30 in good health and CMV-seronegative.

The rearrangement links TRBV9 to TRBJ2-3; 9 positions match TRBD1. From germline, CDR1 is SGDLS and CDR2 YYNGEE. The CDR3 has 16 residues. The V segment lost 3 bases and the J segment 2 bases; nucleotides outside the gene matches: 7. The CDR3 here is CASSARGQGTTDTQYF. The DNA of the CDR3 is TGTGCCAGCAGCGCCCGGGGACAGGGAACCACAGATACGCAGTATTTT.

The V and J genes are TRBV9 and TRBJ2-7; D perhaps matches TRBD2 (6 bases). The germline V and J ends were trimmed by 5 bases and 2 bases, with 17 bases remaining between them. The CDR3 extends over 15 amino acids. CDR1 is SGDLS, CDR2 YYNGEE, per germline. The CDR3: CASSGGSGLAYEQYF. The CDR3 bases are TGTGCCAGCAGTGGAGGTTCGGGACTCGCCTACGAGCAGTACTTC.

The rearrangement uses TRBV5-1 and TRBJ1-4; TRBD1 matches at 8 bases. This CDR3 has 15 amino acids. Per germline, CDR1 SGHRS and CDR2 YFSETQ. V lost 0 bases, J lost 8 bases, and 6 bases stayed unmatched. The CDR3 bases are TGCGCCAGCAGCTTGGCGACAGGGGAGGACGAAAAACTGTTTTTT. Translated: CASSLATGEDEKLFF.

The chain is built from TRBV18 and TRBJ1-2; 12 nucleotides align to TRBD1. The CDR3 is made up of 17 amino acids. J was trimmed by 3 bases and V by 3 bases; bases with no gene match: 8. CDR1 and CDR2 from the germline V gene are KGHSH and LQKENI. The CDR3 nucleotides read TGTGCCAGCTCACCTCGGGGACAGGGGGCCCGTCACTATGGCTACACCTTC. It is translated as CASSPRGQGARHYGYTF.

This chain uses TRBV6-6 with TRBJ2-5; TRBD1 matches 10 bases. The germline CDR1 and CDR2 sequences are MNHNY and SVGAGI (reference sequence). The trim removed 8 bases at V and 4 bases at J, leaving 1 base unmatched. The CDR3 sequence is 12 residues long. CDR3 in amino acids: CASGTGAETQYF. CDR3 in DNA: TGTGCCAGCGGGACAGGGGCAGAGACCCAGTACTTC.

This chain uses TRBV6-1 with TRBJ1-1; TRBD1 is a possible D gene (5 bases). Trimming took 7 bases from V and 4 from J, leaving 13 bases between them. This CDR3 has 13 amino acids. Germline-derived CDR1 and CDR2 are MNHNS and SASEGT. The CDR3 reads CASTSGFSTEAFF. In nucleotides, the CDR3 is TGTGCCAGCACCTCAGGGTTCAGCACTGAAGCTTTCTTT.

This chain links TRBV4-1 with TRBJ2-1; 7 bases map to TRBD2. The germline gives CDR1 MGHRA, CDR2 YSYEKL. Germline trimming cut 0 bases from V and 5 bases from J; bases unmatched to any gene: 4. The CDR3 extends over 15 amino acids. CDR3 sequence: CASSQDLADNNEQFF. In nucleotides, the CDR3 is TGCGCCAGCAGCCAAGACCTAGCGGATAACAATGAGCAGTTCTTC.

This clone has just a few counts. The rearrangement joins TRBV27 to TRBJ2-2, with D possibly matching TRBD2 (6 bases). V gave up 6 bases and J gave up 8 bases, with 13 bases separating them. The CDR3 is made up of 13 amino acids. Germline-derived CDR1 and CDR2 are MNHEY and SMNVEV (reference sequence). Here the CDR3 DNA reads TGTGCCAGCAGACCCGGACTATCTGGGGAGCTGTTTTTT. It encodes CASRPGLSGELFF.

As DNA, the CDR3 is TGCAGCGTTGGGAGTACCCAGACCGAGCAGTTCTTC. This translates into CSVGSTQTEQFF. J is TRBJ2-1 and V is TRBV29-1; D is uncertain. This CDR3 region has 12 residues. The germline V gene has CDR1 SQVTM and CDR2 ANQGSEA. Trimming shortened V by 4 bases and J by 10 bases, and 14 bases separated the two germline ends.

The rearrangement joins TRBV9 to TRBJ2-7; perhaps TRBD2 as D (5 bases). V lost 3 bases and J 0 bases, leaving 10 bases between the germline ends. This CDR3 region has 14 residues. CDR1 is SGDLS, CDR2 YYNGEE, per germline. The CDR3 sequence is CASSASGVSYEQYF. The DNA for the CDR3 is TGTGCCAGCAGCGCTTCCGGGGTCTCCTACGAGCAGTACTTC.

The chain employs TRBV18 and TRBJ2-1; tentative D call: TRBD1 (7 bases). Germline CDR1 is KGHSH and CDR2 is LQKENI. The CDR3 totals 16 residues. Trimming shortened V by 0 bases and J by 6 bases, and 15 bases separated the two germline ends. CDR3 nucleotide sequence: TGTGCCAGCTCACCACCGGGGCAGGGGGGAAGCAATGAGCAGTTCTTC. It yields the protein CASSPPGQGGSNEQFF. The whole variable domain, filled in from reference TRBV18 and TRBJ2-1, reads NAGVMQNPRHLVRRRGQEARLRCSPMKGHSHVYWYRQLPEEGLKFMVYLQKENIIDESGMPKERFSAEFPKEGPSILRIQQVVRGDSAAYFCASSPPGQGGSNEQFFGPGTRLTVL.

CDR3 in amino acids: CASSSTRGLAGEATYEQYF. The CDR3 coding sequence is TGTGCCAGCAGCTCTACCCGAGGACTAGCGGGAGAGGCGACCTACGAGCAGTACTTC. The chain joins TRBV7-9 to TRBJ2-7; 13 nucleotides line up with TRBD2. The CDR3 loop spans 19 amino acids. Germline V gives CDR1 SEHNR, CDR2 FQNEAQ (reference sequence). J lost 2 bases, V lost 4 bases, and 14 bases had no gene match.

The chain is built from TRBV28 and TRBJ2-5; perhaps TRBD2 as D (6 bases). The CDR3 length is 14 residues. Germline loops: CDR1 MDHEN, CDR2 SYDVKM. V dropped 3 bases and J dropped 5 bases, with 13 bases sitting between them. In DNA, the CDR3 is TGTGCCAGCAGTTTCAGCACTAGCCTGGAGACCCAGTACTTC. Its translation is CASSFSTSLETQYF.

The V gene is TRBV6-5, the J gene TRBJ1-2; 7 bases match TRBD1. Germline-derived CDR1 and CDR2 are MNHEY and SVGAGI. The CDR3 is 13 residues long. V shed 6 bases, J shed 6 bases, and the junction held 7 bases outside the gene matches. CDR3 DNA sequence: TGTGCCAGCAGCCCCAGGGGGAGTAATGGCTACACCTTC. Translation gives CASSPRGSNGYTF.

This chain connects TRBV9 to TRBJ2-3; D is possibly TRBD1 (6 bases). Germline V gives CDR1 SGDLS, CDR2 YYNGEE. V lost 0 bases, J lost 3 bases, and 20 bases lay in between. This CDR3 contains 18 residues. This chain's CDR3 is CASSVGVGLNRETDTQYF. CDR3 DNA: TGTGCCAGCAGCGTAGGTGTGGGTTTGAACAGGGAGACAGATACGCAGTATTTT.

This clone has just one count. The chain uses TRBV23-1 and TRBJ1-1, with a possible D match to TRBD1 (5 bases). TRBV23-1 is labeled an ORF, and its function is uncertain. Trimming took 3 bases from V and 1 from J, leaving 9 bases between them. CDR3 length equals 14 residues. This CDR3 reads CASSHHDRNTEAFF. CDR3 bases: TGCGCCAGCAGTCATCACGACAGGAACACTGAAGCTTTCTTT.

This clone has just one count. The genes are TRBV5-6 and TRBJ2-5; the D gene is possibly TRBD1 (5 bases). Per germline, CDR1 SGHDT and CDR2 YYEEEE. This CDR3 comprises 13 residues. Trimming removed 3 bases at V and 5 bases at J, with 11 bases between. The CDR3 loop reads CASSSRDKETQYF. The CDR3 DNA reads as TGTGCCAGCAGCTCCAGGGATAAGGAGACCCAGTACTTC.

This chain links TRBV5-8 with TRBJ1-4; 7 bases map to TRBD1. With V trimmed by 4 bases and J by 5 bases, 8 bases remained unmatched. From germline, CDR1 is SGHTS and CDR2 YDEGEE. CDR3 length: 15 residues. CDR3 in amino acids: CASSPQTGRNEKLFF. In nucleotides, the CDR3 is TGTGCCAGCAGCCCTCAGACAGGGCGAAATGAAAAACTGTTTTTT.

The CDR3 protein is CASSRDRPNTGELFF. CDR3 coding DNA: TGTGCCAGCAGCCGGGACAGGCCGAACACCGGGGAGCTGTTTTTT. This rearrangement joins TRBV7-2 to TRBJ2-2, with 8 bases identical to TRBD1. Germline values: CDR1 SGHTA, CDR2 FQGNSA. V shed 5 bases and J 0 bases; nucleotides not matched to a gene: 2. The CDR3 has 15 amino acids.

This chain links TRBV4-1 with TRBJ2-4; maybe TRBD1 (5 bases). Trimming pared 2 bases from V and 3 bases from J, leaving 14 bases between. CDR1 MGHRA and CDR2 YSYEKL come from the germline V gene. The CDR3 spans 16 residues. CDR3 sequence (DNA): TGCGCCAGCAGCCAACTTTACAGGACCATCAAAAACATTCAGTACTTC. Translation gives CASSQLYRTIKNIQYF.

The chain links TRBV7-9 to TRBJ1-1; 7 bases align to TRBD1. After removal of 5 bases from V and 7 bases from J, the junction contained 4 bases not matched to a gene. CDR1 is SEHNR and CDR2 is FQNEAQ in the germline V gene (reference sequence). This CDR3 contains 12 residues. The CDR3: CASSQGGREAFF. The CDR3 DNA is TGTGCCAGCAGCCAGGGGGGCCGTGAAGCTTTCTTT.

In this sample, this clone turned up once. DNA of the CDR3: TGTGCCAGCAGTTACGCCCAGGCGGGAGGCTACACCTTC. Protein product: CASSYAQAGGYTF. The rearrangement links TRBV6-6 to TRBJ1-2; no clear D. Trimming removed 2 bases at V and 8 bases at J, with 12 bases between. The CDR3 has 13 amino acids. Germline V CDR1 and CDR2: MNHNY, SVGAGI (reference sequence).

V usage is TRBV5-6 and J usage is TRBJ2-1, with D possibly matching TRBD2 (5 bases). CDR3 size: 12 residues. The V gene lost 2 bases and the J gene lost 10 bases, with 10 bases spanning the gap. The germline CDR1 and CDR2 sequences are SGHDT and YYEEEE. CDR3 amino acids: CASSFPGFEQFF. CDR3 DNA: TGTGCCAGCAGCTTCCCGGGGTTCGAGCAGTTCTTC.